The rows below give T cell receptor beta chains drawn from one sample of a study of long-term antiretroviral therapy in people with HIV. Clones were sequenced by immunoSEQ multiplex PCR, and TCRdb holds only the in-frame ones, with some missing. The sample yields 29,000 or so clones, around 92% seen once. The input for sequencing was unsorted PBMCs, taken roughly 7.1 years after starting antiretroviral therapy. All receptors derive from a man aged 50 or older with HIV. Each CDR3 is given with its conserved first and last residue. D genes are given only for firm matches. Size values are once, few and many counts, or a class for expanded clones, and some rows have none.

d_call	v_call	j_call	clone_size	cdr3_nt	cdr3_aa
TRBD2	TRBV6-5	TRBJ2-5	NA	TGTGCCAGCAGTTACCGGGGACTAGCGGTCGCTGAGCAGTACTTC	CASSYRGLAVAEQYF
TRBD1	TRBV11-3	TRBJ2-7	NA	TGTGCCAGCAGTCCGGGACAGGGCTACTACGAGCAGTACTTC	CASSPGQGYYEQYF
NA	TRBV9	TRBJ2-4	NA	TGTGCCAGCAGCGTAGGGGGCCCCTTC	CASSVGGPF
TRBD1	TRBV19	TRBJ2-3	NA	TGTGCCAGTAGTGACACAGGGGGGAGAAATACGCAGTATTTT	CASSDTGGRNTQYF
NA	TRBV30	TRBJ2-1	NA	TGTGCCTGGAGGAGGGGGGCAGGAACCTACAATGAGCAGTTCTTC	CAWRRGAGTYNEQFF
NA	TRBV4-2	TRBJ1-5	NA	TGTGCCAGCAGCCAAGATGGGGGACTATATAGCAATCAGCCCCAGCATTTT	CASSQDGGLYSNQPQHF
TRBD1	TRBV6-1	TRBJ1-2	NA	TGTGCCAGCAGTGAAGTTAAGGACAGGAACTATGGCTACACCTTC	CASSEVKDRNYGYTF
NA	TRBV7-2	TRBJ1-1	NA	TGTGCCAGCAGCCCTTTAACAGGAGGGCAAGCTTTCTTT	CASSPLTGGQAFF
TRBD1	TRBV4-2	TRBJ2-7	NA	TGTGCCAGCAGTTCCAGGGACAGGGAGACCTACGAGCAGTACTTC	CASSSRDRETYEQYF
NA	TRBV6-1	TRBJ2-3	NA	TGTGCCAGCAGTGAAGCGGGCACGCCAGATACGCAGTATTTT	CASSEAGTPDTQYF
NA	TRBV11-2	TRBJ1-3	NA	TGTGCCAGCAGCTTAGCGGCCTCTGGAAACACCATATATTTT	CASSLAASGNTIYF
TRBD2	TRBV7-8	TRBJ2-1	NA	TGTGCCAGCAGCCCAGTTAGCGGGGGAGACAATGAGCAGTTCTTC	CASSPVSGGDNEQFF
TRBD1	TRBV6-5	TRBJ1-4	NA	TGTGCCAGCAGTTACTCGGGGACAGGGGTTGAAAAACTGTTTTTT	CASSYSGTGVEKLFF
NA	TRBV6-5	TRBJ1-2	NA	TGTGCCAGCAGTTGGGGCGTTAGGGCGTATGGCTACACCTTC	CASSWGVRAYGYTF
NA	TRBV6-6	TRBJ2-1	NA	TGTGCCAGCAGTTACCCGAGCAGAGAAGGTAATGAGCAGTTCTTC	CASSYPSREGNEQFF
NA	TRBV7-2	TRBJ2-7	NA	TGTGCCAGCAGCTTAGGTAGCACGGGTGGCTACGAGCAGTACTTC	CASSLGSTGGYEQYF
TRBD2	TRBV6-6	TRBJ2-1	NA	TGTGCCAGCGGTTCGCTAGCGGGTGCTGTCGATGAGCAGTTCTTC	CASGSLAGAVDEQFF
TRBD1	TRBV5-6	TRBJ1-1	few	TGTGCCAGCAGGAAGTACAGGGGGCGATGGATGAACACTGAAGCTTTCTTT	CASRKYRGRWMNTEAFF